One and the same sample provided the 15 T cell receptor beta chains below, sequenced in a study of T cell repertoires in cytomegalovirus infection. These TCRs are of unknown antigen specificity. TCRdb re-analysed the reads in MiXCR, keeping a single row per CDR3 protein. The sample lists some 270,000 distinct CDR3 sequences, approximately 22% occurring once. Material: cultured PBMCs, obtained from culture after CMV antigen stimulation. These receptors all stem from a human donor in good health (CMV status not recorded). Some clones in this sample may be carry-over from other donors' samples.

The V and J genes are TRBV6-8 and TRBJ2-5; TRBD2 is a possible D gene (6 bases). V was trimmed by 2 bases and J by 2 bases, leaving 21 bases between them. CDR1 and CDR2 (germline): MNHGY, SAAAGT. The CDR3 is made up of 18 amino acids. The CDR3 is CASSYPTASAIRQETQYF. DNA for the CDR3: TGTGCCAGCAGTTACCCGACCGCTAGCGCAATCCGGCAAGAGACCCAGTACTTC.

Worth noting for this clonotype: A much larger clone sits a single nucleotide away, making a read error possible. The genes are TRBV7-9 and TRBJ2-2, with 7 bases that match TRBD1. The CDR3 sequence is 15 residues long. Germline V gene data show CDR1 as SEHNR and CDR2 as FQNEAQ (reference sequence). In DNA, the CDR3 is TGTACCAGCAGCCCAGACAGGGTTAAGGGCGGGGAGCTGTTTTTT. It codes for CTSSPDRVKGGELFF.

This clonotype was observed a few times. V and J are TRBV6-5 and TRBJ2-3, with 11 bases aligning to TRBD2. Trimming took 0 bases from V and 0 from J; bases not matched to a gene: 5. The germline gives CDR1 MNHEY, CDR2 SVGAGI. The CDR3 runs to 18 residues. The DNA for the CDR3 is TGTGCCAGCAGTTACTCAAGGACTAGCGGGCCTAGCACAGATACGCAGTATTTT. It specifies CASSYSRTSGPSTDTQYF.

The table lists this clonotype with many counts. CDR3 sequence reads: CASSLGQDTGELFF. In nucleotides, the CDR3 is TGTGCCAGCAGCTTAGGGCAGGACACCGGGGAGCTGTTTTTT. This chain connects TRBV7-2 to TRBJ2-2, with D hard to call. Germline lookup yields CDR1 SGHTA and CDR2 FQGNSA. V gave up 1 base and J gave up 3 bases, with 6 bases separating them. The length of the CDR3 is 14 residues.

This clonotype came up many times. J is TRBJ1-2 and V is TRBV7-6; possible D gene TRBD1, 6 bases. CDR3 length: 14 amino acids. Per germline, CDR1 SGHVS and CDR2 FNYEAQ. Trimming pared 5 bases from V and 5 bases from J, leaving 15 bases between. CDR3 residues: CASSATGNPYGYTF. The CDR3 DNA sequence: TGTGCCAGCAGCGCTACAGGGAACCCATATGGCTACACCTTC.

The J gene is TRBJ1-2, the V gene TRBV6-8; a possible D gene is TRBD1 (6 bases). The CDR3 has 14 residues. Trimming stripped 2 bases from V and 0 bases from J, with 7 bases between. The germline V gene encodes CDR1 MNHGY and CDR2 SAAAGT. The CDR3, as DNA: TGTGCCAGCAGTTACAGGGGGGCTAACTATGGCTACACCTTC. Its translation is CASSYRGANYGYTF.

This clonotype was detected a few times. The chain has TRBV9 and TRBJ1-2, with TRBD1 matching over 10 bases. J was trimmed by 6 bases and V by 0 bases; bases with no gene match: 2. CDR3 length equals 14 residues. Germline values: CDR1 SGDLS, CDR2 YYNGEE. CDR3 nucleotides: TGTGCCAGCAGCGTAGCGACAGGGGGCGATGGCTACACCTTC. Amino acids: CASSVATGGDGYTF.

The table lists this clonotype with a few counts. This chain uses TRBV9 with TRBJ2-3; 12 bases fit TRBD2. After removal of 3 bases from V and 8 bases from J, the junction contained 13 bases not matched to a gene. CDR3 length equals 17 residues. Germline CDR1 reads SGDLS; CDR2 reads YYNGEE. DNA for the CDR3: TGTGCCAGCAGCGCGAGCAGTCCTAGCGGGAGGGCCCCTACGCAGTATTTT. Residues: CASSASSPSGRAPTQYF.

The table lists this clonotype with many counts. This chain links TRBV7-9 with TRBJ2-7, with D unclear. Trimming shortened V by 3 bases and J by 5 bases, and 11 bases separated the two germline ends. This CDR3 is 13 amino acids long. Germline CDR1 SEHNR, CDR2 FQNEAQ (reference sequence). The CDR3 region is CASSLTSGHEQYF. Written as DNA, the CDR3 is TGTGCCAGCAGCTTGACTTCGGGTCACGAGCAGTACTTC.

This clonotype was found a few times. This chain connects TRBV7-2 to TRBJ2-5, with D hard to call. Germline V lookup: CDR1 SGHTA, CDR2 FQGNSA. The V gene lost 5 bases and the J gene lost 5 bases, with 18 bases spanning the gap. The CDR3 is 15 residues long. CDR3 sequence: CASSKLPALGETQYF. The CDR3, as DNA: TGTGCCAGCAGCAAACTCCCCGCCTTGGGCGAGACCCAGTACTTC. Drawing the rest from reference TRBV7-2 and TRBJ2-5, the complete variable domain is GAGVSQSPSNKVTEKGKDVELRCDPISGHTALYWYRQSLGQGLEFLIYFQGNSAPDKSGLPSDRFSAERTGGSVSTLTIQRTQQEDSAVYLCASSKLPALGETQYFGPGTRLLVL.

This chain joins TRBV7-2 and TRBJ2-1, with TRBD2 matching over 7 bases. V trimming: 1 base; J trimming: 7 bases; junction bases outside the gene matches: 4. Per the germline V gene, CDR1 is SGHTA and CDR2 is FQGNSA. This CDR3 contains 14 residues. As DNA, the CDR3 is TGTGCCAGCAGCTTAGTGCGGGAGCAGAATGAGCAGTTCTTC. This translates into CASSLVREQNEQFF.

This clonotype came up a few times. The chain has TRBV7-2 and TRBJ1-5; 8 bases line up with TRBD1. The CDR3 is 16 amino acids. Germline CDR1 SGHTA, CDR2 FQGNSA. The V segment lost 4 bases and the J segment 7 bases; nucleotides outside the gene matches: 12. The CDR3 DNA sequence: TGTGCCAGCAGCTCGTACAGGGGGGCGATCGGGCAGCCCCAGCATTTT. Residues: CASSSYRGAIGQPQHF.

The V gene is TRBV7-8, the J gene TRBJ1-6, with no clear D. The length of the CDR3 is 16 residues. Germline V gene data show CDR1 as SGHVS and CDR2 as FQNEAQ. V gave up 3 bases and J gave up 9 bases, with 18 bases separating them. CDR3 loop: CASSFGTGSPSSPLHF. DNA of the CDR3: TGTGCCAGCAGCTTCGGAACCGGGAGCCCGAGTTCACCCCTCCACTTT.

V is TRBV24-1 and J is TRBJ2-2; TRBD1 matches 9 bases. CDR1 KGHDR and CDR2 SFDVKD come from the germline V gene. After removal of 12 bases from V and 4 bases from J, the junction contained 8 bases not matched to a gene. The CDR3 has 14 residues. CDR3 sequence reads: CAVNRGQGTGELFF. The CDR3 DNA reads as TGTGCCGTAAACAGGGGGCAGGGCACCGGGGAGCTGTTTTTT.

The rearrangement uses TRBV6-5 and TRBJ2-3; the D gene is possibly TRBD1 (6 bases). The CDR3 extends over 15 amino acids. The V gene's germline CDR1 is MNHEY and CDR2 SVGAGI. Trimming removed 8 bases from V and 0 bases from J, with 15 bases in between. CDR3 DNA: TGTGCCAGCCGAGTCACAGGGCCTAGCACAGATACGCAGTATTTT. Residues: CASRVTGPSTDTQYF.